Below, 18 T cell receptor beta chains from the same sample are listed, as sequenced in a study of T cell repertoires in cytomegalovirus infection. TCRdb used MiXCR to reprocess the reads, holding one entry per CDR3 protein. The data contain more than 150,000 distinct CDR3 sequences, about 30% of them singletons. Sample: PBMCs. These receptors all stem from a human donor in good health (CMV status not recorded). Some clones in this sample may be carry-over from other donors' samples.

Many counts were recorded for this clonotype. The CDR3 nucleotides read TGCAGCGTCTGGACTAGCTTGGCCAAAAACATTCAGTACTTC. Protein sequence: CSVWTSLAKNIQYF. The V gene is TRBV29-1, the J gene TRBJ2-4, with 8 bases matching TRBD2. This CDR3 spans 14 amino acids. Trimming cost V 6 bases and J 1 base; bases outside gene matches: 5. Germline loops: CDR1 SQVTM, CDR2 ANQGSEA.

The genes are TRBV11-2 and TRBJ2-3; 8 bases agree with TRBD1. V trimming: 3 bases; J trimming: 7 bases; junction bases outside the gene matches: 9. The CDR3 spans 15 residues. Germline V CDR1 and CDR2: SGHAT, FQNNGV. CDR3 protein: CASSLGTGDSNTQYF. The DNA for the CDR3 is TGTGCCAGCAGCTTGGGGACAGGTGACTCTAATACGCAGTATTTT. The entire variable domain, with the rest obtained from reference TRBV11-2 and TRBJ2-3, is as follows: EAGVAQSPRYKIIEKRQSVAFWCNPISGHATLYWYQQILGQGPKLLIQFQNNGVVDDSQLPKDRFSAERLKGVDSTLKIQPAKLEDSAVYLCASSLGTGDSNTQYFGPGTRLTVL.

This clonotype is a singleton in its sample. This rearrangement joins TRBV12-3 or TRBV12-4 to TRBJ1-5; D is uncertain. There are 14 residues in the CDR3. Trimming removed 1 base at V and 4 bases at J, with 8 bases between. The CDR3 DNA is TGTGCCAGCAGTTTAGGACACCTAAATCAGCCCCAGCATTTT. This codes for CASSLGHLNQPQHF.

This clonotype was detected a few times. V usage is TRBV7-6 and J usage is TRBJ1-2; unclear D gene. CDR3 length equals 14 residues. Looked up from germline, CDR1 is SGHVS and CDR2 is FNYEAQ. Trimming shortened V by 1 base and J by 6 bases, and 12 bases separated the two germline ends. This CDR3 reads CASSLVPTADGYTF. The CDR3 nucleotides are TGTGCCAGCAGCTTAGTTCCGACCGCCGATGGCTACACCTTC.

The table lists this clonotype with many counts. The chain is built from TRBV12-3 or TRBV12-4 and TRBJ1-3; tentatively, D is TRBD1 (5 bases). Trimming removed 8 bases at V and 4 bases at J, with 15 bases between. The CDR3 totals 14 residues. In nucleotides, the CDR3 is TGTGCCAGCGGGTTCAGGGTGGACGGAAACACCATATATTTT. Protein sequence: CASGFRVDGNTIYF.

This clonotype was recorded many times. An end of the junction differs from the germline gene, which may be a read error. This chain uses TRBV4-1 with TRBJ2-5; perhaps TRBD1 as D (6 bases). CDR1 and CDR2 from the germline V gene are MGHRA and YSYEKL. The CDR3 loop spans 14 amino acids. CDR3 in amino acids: CASSPPGQQETQYF. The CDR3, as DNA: TGTGCCAGCAGCCCTCCGGGACAACAAGAGACCCAGTACTTC.

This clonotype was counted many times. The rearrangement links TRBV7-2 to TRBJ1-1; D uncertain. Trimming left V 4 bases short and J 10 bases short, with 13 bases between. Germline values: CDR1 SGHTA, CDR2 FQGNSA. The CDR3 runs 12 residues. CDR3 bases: TGTGCCAGCAGCTCCGGTCTGATTGGAGCTTTCTTT. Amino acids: CASSSGLIGAFF.

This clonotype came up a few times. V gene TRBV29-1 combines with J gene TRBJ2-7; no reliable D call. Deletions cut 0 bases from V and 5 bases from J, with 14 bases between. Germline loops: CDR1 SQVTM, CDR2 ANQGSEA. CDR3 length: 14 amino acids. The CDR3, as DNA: TGCAGCGTTGAAGATCGTCGGGCTGGGGACGAGCAGTACTTC. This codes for CSVEDRRAGDEQYF.

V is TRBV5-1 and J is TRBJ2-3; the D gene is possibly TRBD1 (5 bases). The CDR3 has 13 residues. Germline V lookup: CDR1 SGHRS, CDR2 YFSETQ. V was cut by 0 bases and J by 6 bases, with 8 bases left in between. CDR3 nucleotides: TGCGCCAGCAGCTTGGAAGGGGTGGATACGCAGTATTTT. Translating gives CASSLEGVDTQYF.

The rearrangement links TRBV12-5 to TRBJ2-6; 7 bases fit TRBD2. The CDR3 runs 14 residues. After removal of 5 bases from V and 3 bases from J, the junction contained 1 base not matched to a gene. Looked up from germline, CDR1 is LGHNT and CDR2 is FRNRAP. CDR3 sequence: CASGRGDGANVLTF. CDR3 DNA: TGTGCTAGTGGTCGGGGGGATGGGGCCAACGTCCTGACTTTC. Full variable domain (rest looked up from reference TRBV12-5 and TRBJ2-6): DARVTQTPRHKVTEMGQEVTMRCQPILGHNTVFWYRQTMMQGLELLAYFRNRAPLDDSGMPKDRFSAEMPDATLATLKIQPSEPRDSAVYFCASGRGDGANVLTFGAGSRLTVL.

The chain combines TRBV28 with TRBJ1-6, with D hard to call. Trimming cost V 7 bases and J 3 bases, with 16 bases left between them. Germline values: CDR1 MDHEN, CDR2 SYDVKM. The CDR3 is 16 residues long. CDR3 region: CASMSLLGNYNSPLHF. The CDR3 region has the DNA TGTGCCAGCATGTCGTTGCTCGGCAACTATAATTCACCCCTCCACTTT. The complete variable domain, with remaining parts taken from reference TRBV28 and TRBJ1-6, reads DVKVTQSSRYLVKRTGEKVFLECVQDMDHENMFWYRQDPGLGLRLIYFSYDVKMKEKGDIPEGYSVSREKKERFSLILESASTNQTSMYLCASMSLLGNYNSPLHFGNGTRLTVT.

The CDR3 DNA reads as TGTGCCAGCAGTGCTGGGACTAGCGGGAGTGCAGATACGCAGTATTTT. Its translation: CASSAGTSGSADTQYF. The chain links TRBV6-4 to TRBJ2-3; TRBD2 matches at 14 bases. V trimming: 4 bases; J trimming: 4 bases; junction bases outside the gene matches: 4. The length of the CDR3 is 16 residues. Germline V gene sequence: CDR1 MRHNA, CDR2 SNTAGT.

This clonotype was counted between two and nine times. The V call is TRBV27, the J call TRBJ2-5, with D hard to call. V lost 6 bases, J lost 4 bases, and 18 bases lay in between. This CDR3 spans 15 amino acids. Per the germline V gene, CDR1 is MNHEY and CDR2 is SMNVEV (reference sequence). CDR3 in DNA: TGTGCCAGCAGCCCTCCGGGCGCCGTTGGAGAGACCCAGTACTTC. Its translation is CASSPPGAVGETQYF.

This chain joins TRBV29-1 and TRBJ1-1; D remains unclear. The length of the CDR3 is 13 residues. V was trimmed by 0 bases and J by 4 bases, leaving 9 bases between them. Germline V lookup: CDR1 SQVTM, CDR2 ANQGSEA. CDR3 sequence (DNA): TGCAGCGTTGAAGAGGAGGGTTTCACTGAAGCTTTCTTT. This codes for CSVEEEGFTEAFF.

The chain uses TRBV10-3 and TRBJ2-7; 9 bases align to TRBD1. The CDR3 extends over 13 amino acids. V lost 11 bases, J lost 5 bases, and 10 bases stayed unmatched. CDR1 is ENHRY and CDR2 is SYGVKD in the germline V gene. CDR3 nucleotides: TGTGCCTCCCGGGACAGGGTAGATGACGAGCAGTACTTC. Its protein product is CASRDRVDDEQYF.

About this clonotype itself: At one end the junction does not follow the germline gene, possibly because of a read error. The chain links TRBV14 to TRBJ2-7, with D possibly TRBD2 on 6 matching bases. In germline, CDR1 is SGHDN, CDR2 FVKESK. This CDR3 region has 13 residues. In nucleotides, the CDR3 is TGTGCCAGCAGCTTGGGGGGTGTCTACGAGCGGTACTTC. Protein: CASSLGGVYERYF.

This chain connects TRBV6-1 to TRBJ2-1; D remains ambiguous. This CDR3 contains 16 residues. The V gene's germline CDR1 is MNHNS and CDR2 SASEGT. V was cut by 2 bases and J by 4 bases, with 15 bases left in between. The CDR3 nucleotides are TGTGCCAGCAGTGAAAACGGCTTCTACCCGTACAATGAGCAGTTCTTC. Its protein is CASSENGFYPYNEQFF.

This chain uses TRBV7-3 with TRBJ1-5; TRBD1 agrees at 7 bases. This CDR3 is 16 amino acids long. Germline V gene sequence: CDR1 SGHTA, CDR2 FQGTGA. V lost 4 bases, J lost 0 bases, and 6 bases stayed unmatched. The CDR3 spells CASSWGQLNSNQPQHF. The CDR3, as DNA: TGTGCCAGCAGCTGGGGACAGCTTAATAGCAATCAGCCCCAGCATTTT. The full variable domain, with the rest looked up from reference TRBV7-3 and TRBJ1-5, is GAGVSQTPSNKVTEKGKYVELRCDPISGHTALYWYRQSLGQGPEFLIYFQGTGAADDSGLPNDRFFAVRPEGSVSTLKIQRTERGDSAVYLCASSWGQLNSNQPQHFGDGTRLSIL.